Below, one T cell receptor beta chain is given with its context. Its antigen is not known. Combining a sample-barcoded 5' primer with a J-beta primer mix, a second PCR ran for 7 to 11 cycles. Each cDNA molecule received a tag from a template-switch adaptor that had 12 random nucleotides. TCRdb processed the 5' RACE reads anew with MiXCR; each CDR3 protein has one entry. The sample comprises over 1,500,000 distinct CDR3 sequences, around half of which are singletons, and less than 2.5% rests with the top ten. The sample belongs to a study of blood T cells in healthy people across ages. Study details: Per two T cells, template switching captured roughly one barcoded beta molecule.

The CDR3 covers 19 residues. Germline values: CDR1 SGHTA, CDR2 FQGNSA. Germline trimming cut 1 base from V and 0 bases from J; bases unmatched to any gene: 8. Overall study results and limits: Per-million-T-cell TCR beta diversity fell roughly linearly with age. PBMCs went unsorted, and a conclusive naive versus antigen-experienced comparison was therefore prevented.

The clonotype comes from a woman in her forties in good health. The sequenced sample consisted of blood. V usage is TRBV7-2 and J usage is TRBJ1-6, with TRBD1 matching 8 bases. This CDR3 is CASSLGWTGPSSYNSPLHF. Here the CDR3 DNA reads TGTGCCAGCAGCTTAGGTTGGACAGGGCCTAGCTCCTATAATTCACCCCTCCACTTT.